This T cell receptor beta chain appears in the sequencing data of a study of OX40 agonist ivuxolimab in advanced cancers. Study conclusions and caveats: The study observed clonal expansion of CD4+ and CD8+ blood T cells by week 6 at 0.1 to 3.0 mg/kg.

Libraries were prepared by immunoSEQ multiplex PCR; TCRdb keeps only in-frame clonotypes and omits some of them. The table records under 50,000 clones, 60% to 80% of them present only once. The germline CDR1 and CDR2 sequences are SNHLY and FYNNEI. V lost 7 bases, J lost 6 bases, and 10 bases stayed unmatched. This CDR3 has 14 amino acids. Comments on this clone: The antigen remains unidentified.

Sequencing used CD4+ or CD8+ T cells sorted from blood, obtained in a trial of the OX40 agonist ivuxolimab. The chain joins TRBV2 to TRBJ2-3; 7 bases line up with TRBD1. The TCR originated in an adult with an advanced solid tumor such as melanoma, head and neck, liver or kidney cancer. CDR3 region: CASMNRGAGDTQYF. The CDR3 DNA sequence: TGTGCCAGCATGAACAGGGGAGCCGGGGATACGCAGTATTTT.